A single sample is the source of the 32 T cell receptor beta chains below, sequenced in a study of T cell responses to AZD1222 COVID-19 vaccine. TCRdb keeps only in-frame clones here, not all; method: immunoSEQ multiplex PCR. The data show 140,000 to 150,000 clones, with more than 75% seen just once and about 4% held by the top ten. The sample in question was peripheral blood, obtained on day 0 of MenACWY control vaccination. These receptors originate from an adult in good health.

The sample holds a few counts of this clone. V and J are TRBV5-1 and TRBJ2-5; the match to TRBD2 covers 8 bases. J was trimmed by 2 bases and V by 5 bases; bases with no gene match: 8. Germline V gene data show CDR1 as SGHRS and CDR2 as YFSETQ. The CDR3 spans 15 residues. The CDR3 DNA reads TGCGCCAGCAGAAGGGATAGCGGGGCTCAAGAGACCCAGTACTTC. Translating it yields CASRRDSGAQETQYF.

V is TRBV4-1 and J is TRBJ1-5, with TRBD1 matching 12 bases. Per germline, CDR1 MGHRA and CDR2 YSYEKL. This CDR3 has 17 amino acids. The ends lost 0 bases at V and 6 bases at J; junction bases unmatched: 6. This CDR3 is CASSQEGTGGYRQPQHF. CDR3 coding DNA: TGCGCCAGCAGCCAAGAGGGGACAGGGGGCTATCGTCAGCCCCAGCATTTT.

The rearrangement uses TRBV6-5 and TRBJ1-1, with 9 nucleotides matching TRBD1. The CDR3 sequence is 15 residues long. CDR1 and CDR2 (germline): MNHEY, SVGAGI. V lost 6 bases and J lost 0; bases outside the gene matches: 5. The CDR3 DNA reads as TGTGCCAGCAGAGATACAGGGGGCATGAACACTGAAGCTTTCTTT. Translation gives CASRDTGGMNTEAFF.

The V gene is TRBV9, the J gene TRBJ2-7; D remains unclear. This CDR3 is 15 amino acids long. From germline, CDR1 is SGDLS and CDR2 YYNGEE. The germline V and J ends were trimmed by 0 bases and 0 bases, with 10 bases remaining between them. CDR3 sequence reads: CASSVADGISYEQYF. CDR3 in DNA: TGTGCCAGCAGCGTAGCTGATGGCATCTCCTACGAGCAGTACTTC.

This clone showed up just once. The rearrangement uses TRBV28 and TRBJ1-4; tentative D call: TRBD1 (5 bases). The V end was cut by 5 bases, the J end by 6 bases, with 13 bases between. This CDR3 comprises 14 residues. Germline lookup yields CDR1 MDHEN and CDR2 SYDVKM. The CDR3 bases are TGTGCCAGCAGTGGGGGTGGGGCCGATGAAAAACTGTTTTTT. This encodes CASSGGGADEKLFF. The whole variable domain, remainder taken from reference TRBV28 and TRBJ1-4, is DVKVTQSSRYLVKRTGEKVFLECVQDMDHENMFWYRQDPGLGLRLIYFSYDVKMKEKGDIPEGYSVSREKKERFSLILESASTNQTSMYLCASSGGGADEKLFFGSGTQLSVL.

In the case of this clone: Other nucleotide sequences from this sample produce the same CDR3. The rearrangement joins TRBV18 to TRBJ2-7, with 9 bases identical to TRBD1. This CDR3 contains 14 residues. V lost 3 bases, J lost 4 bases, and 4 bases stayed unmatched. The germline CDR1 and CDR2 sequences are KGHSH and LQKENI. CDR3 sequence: CASSPRQGVYEQYV. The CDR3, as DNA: TGTGCCAGCTCACCCCGACAGGGGGTGTACGAGCAGTACGTC.

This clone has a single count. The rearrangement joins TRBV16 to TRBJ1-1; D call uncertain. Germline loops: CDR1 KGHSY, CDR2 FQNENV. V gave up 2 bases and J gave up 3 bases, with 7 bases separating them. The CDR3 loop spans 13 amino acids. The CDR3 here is CASSQLSYTEAFF. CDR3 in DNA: TGTGCCAGCAGCCAACTCAGTTACACTGAAGCTTTCTTT. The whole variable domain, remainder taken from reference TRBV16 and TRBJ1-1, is GEEVAQTPKHLVRGEGQKAKLYCAPIKGHSYVFWYQQVLKNEFKFLISFQNENVFDETGMPKERFSAKCLPNSPCSLEIQATKLEDSAVYFCASSQLSYTEAFFGQGTRLTVV.

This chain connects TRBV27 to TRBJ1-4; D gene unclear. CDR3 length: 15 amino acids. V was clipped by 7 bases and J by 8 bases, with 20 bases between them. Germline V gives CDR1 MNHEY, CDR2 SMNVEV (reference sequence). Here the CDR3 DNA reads TGTGCCAGCAAAACCAATTTACTCGGTGGGGAAAAACTGTTTTTT. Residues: CASKTNLLGGEKLFF.

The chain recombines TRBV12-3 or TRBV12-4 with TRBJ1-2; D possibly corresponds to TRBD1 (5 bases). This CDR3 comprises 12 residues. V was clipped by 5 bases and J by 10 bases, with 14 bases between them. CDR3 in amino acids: CASSRDSWDYTF. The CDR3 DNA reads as TGTGCCAGCAGTAGGGACTCTTGGGACTACACCTTC.

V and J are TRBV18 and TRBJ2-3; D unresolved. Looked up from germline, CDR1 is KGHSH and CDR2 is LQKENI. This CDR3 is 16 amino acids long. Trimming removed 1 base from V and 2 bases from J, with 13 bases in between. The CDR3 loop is CASSPLASAITDTQYF. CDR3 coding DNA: TGTGCCAGCTCACCACTCGCATCAGCTATCACAGATACGCAGTATTTT.

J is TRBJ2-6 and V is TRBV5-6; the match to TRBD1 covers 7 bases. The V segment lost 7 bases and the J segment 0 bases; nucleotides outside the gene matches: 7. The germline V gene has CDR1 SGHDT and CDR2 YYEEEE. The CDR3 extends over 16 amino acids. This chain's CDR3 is CASRTGLISGANVLTF. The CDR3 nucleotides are TGTGCCAGCCGGACAGGCCTGATCTCTGGGGCCAACGTCCTGACTTTC.

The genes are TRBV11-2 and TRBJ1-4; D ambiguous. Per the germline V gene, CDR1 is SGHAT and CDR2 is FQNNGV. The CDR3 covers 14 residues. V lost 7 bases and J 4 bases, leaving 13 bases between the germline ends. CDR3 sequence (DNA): TGTGCCAGCAAGCTCGGCGGATTTAATGAAAAACTGTTTTTT. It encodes CASKLGGFNEKLFF.

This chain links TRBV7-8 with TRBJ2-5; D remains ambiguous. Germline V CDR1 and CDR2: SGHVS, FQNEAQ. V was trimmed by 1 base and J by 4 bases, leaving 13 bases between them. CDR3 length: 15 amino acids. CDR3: CASSLDLEFRETQYF. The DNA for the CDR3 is TGTGCCAGCAGCTTAGATTTAGAGTTCCGAGAGACCCAGTACTTC.

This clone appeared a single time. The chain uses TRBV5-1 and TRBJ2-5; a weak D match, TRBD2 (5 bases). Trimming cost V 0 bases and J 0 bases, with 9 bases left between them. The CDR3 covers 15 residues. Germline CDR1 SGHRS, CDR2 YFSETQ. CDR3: CASSLAPGYQETQYF. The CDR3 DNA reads TGCGCCAGCAGCTTGGCCCCGGGGTACCAAGAGACCCAGTACTTC.

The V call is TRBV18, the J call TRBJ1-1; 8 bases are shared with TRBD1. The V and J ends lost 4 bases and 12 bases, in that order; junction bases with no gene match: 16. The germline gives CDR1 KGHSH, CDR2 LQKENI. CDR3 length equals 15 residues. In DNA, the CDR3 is TGTGCCAGCTCACACAAGACAGGGGCCCTCTCGGAGACTTTCTTT. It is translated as CASSHKTGALSETFF.

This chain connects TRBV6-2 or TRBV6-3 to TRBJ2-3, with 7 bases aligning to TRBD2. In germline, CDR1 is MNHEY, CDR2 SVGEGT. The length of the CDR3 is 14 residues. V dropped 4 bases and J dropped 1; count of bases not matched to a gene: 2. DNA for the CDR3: TGTGCCAGCAGTTTTCGGGGGGGCACAGATACGCAGTATTTT. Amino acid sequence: CASSFRGGTDTQYF.

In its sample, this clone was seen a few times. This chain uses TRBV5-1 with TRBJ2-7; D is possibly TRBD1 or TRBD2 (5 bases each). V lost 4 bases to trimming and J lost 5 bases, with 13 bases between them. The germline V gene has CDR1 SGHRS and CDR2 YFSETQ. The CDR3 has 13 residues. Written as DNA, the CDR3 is TGCGCCAGCAGCGTCGGGGCTTACGACGAGCAGTACTTC. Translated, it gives CASSVGAYDEQYF.

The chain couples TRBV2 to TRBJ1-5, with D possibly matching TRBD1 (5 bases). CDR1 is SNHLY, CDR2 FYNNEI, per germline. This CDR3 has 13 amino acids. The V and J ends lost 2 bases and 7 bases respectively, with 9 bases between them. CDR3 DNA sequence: TGTGCCAGCAGTGAATCCAGGGAGCAGCCCCAGCATTTT. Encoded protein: CASSESREQPQHF. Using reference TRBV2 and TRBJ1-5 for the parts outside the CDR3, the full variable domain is EPEVTQTPSHQVTQMGQEVILRCVPISNHLYFYWYRQILGQKVEFLVSFYNNEISEKSEIFDDQFSVERPDGSNFTLKIRSTKLEDSAMYFCASSESREQPQHFGDGTRLSIL.

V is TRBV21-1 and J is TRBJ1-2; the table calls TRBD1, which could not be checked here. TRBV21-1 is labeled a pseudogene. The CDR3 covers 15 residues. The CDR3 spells CASSKEGGGGYGYTF. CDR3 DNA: TGTGCCAGCAGCAAAGAAGGGGGCGGAGGCTATGGCTACACCTTC.

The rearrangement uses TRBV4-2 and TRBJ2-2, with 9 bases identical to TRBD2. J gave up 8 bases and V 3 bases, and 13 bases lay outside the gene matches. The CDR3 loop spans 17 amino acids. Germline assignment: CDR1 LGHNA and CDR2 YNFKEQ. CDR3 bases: TGTGCCAGCAGCCATAGGAGGCGGGGGGGCCTCGGAGGGGAGCTGTTTTTT. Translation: CASSHRRRGGLGGELFF.

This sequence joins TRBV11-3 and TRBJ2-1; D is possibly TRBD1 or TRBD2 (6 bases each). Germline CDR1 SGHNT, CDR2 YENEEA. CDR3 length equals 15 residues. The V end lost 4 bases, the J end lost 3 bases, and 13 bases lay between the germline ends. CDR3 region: CASSSGGPVYNEQFF. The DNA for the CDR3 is TGTGCCAGCAGCTCCGGGGGCCCCGTCTACAATGAGCAGTTCTTC.

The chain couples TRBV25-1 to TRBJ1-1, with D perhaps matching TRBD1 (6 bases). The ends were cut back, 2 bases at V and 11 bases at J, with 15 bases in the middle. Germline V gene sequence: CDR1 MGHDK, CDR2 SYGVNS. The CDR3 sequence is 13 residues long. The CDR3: CASSEHDRQHAFF. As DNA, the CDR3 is TGTGCCAGCAGTGAACATGACAGGCAGCATGCTTTCTTT.

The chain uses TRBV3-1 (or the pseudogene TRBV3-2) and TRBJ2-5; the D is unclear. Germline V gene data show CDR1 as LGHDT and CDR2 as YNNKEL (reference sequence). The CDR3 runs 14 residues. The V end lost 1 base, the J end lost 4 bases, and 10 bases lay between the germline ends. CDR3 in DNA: TGTGCCAGCAGCCAAGTGGCAGGCCTAGAGACCCAGTACTTC. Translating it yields CASSQVAGLETQYF.

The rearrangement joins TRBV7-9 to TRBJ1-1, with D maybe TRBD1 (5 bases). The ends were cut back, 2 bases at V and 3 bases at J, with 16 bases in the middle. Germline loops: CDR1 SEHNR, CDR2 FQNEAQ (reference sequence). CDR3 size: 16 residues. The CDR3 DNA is TGTGCCAGCAGCTTATCAGCCGGCAGGGCGGACACTGAAGCTTTCTTT. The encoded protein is CASSLSAGRADTEAFF.

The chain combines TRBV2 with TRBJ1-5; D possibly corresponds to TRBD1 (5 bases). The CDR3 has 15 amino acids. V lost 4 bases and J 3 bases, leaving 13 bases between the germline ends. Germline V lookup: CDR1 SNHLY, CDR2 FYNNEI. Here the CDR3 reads CASSGGGVVNQPQHF. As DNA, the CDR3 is TGTGCCAGCAGTGGTGGGGGGGTCGTCAATCAGCCCCAGCATTTT.

CDR3 sequence reads: CASSRRDSPRGKQYV. The CDR3 DNA follows: TGTGCCAGCAGTAGAAGGGACTCCCCCCGAGGGAAGCAGTACGTC. The chain has TRBV28 and TRBJ2-7, with D perhaps matching TRBD2 (6 bases). The CDR3 length is 15 residues. The germline gives CDR1 MDHEN, CDR2 SYDVKM. Trimming took off 5 bases at V and 8 bases at J, with 22 bases between the two ends.

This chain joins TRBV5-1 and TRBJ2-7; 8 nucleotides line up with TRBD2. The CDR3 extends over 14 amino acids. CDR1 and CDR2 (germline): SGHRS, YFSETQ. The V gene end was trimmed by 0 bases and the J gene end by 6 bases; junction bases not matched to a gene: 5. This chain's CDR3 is CASSLDGGASEQYF. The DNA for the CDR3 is TGCGCCAGCAGCTTGGACGGGGGGGCCTCCGAGCAGTACTTC.

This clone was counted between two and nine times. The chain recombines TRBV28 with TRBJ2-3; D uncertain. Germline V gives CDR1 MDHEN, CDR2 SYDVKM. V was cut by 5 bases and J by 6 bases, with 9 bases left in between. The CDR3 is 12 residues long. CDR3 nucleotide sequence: TGTGCCAGCAGTCCGGTGTTTGATACGCAGTATTTT. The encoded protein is CASSPVFDTQYF.

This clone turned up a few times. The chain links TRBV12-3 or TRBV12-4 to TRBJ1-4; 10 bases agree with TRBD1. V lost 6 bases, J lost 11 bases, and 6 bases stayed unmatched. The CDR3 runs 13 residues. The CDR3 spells CASSQMGQGKLFF. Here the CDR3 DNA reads TGTGCCAGCAGCCAAATGGGACAGGGGAAACTGTTTTTT.

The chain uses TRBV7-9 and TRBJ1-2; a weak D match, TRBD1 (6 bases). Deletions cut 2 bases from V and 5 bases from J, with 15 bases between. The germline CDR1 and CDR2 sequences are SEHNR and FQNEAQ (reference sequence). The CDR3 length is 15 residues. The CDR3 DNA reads TGTGCCAGCAGCTTACAGGGGCAGGGAGCATATGGCTACACCTTC. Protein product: CASSLQGQGAYGYTF.

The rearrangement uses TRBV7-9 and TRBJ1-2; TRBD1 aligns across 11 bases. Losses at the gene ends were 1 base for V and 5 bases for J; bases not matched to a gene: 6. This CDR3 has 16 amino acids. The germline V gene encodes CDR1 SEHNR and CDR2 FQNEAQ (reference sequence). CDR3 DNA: TGTGCCAGCAGCTTAGGGGACAGGGGGAGTGCGTATGGCTACACCTTC. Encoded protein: CASSLGDRGSAYGYTF.

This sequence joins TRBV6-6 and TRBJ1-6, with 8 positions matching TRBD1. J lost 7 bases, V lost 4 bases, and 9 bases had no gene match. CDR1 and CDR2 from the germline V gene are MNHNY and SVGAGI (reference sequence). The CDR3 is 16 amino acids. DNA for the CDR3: TGTGCCAGCAGTTTCCGGACAGGGCGAGGAAATTCACCCCTCCACTTT. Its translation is CASSFRTGRGNSPLHF.